Following are 21 T cell receptor beta chains from one sample sequenced in a study of blood T cell repertoires in COVID-19. Here immunoSEQ multiplex PCR was the method, and the copy in TCRdb shows in-frame clones only, minus some. The sample contains about 670,000 clones, about 87% of which appear only once. Sequencing input: peripheral blood. The receptors were gathered from a woman between 18 and 29 years old with acute or convalescent COVID-19.

J is TRBJ1-4 and V is TRBV12-3 or TRBV12-4; 7 nucleotides match TRBD1. This CDR3 has 13 amino acids. V lost 4 bases, J lost 4 bases, and 0 bases stayed unmatched. CDR3 DNA: TGTGCCAGCAGTTACAGGGGTAATGAAAAACTGTTTTTT. This sequence encodes CASSYRGNEKLFF.

The J gene is TRBJ1-1, the V gene TRBV4-2; TRBD1 matches at 8 bases. This CDR3 is 16 amino acids long. The J segment lost 0 bases and the V segment lost 2 bases, leaving 5 bases of the junction unmatched. Germline CDR1 is LGHNA and CDR2 is YNFKEQ. Here the CDR3 DNA reads TGTGCCAGCAGCCAATACAGGGGGGGTATGAACACTGAAGCTTTCTTT. It specifies CASSQYRGGMNTEAFF.

The chain links TRBV5-1 to TRBJ1-6, with TRBD1 matching 7 bases. The CDR3 is 16 residues long. The J segment lost 10 bases and the V segment lost 0 bases, leaving 10 bases of the junction unmatched. The germline gives CDR1 SGHRS, CDR2 YFSETQ. The CDR3 DNA is TGCGCCAGCAGCTTGGACTTTGACAGGGTAGCCTCACCCCTCCACTTT. Protein sequence: CASSLDFDRVASPLHF.

V usage is TRBV9 and J usage is TRBJ1-2; 8 nucleotides match TRBD1. J was trimmed by 7 bases and V by 3 bases; bases with no gene match: 17. The CDR3 is made up of 17 amino acids. Looked up from germline, CDR1 is SGDLS and CDR2 is YYNGEE. CDR3 DNA: TGTGCCAGCAGCGGAGGACAGGGAATTTTAGCCCTGGCTGGCTACACCTTC. Translated: CASSGGQGILALAGYTF.

This clone was seen only once. The V and J genes are TRBV5-1 and TRBJ2-5; 11 positions match TRBD1. Germline V gives CDR1 SGHRS, CDR2 YFSETQ. Losses at the gene ends were 7 bases for V and 4 bases for J; bases not matched to a gene: 6. The CDR3 length is 14 residues. CDR3: CASVRGQGGETQYF. Written as DNA, the CDR3 is TGCGCCAGCGTCCGGGGACAGGGGGGAGAGACCCAGTACTTC.

About this clone: Other DNA sequences in this sample translate to the same CDR3. The chain is built from TRBV10-3 and TRBJ1-2; possible D gene TRBD1, 5 bases. In germline, CDR1 is ENHRY, CDR2 SYGVKD. V was clipped by 3 bases and J by 4 bases, with 6 bases between them. This CDR3 region has 12 residues. In DNA, the CDR3 is TGTGCCATCAGTGATAGGGGCTATGGCTACACCTTC. Its protein product is CAISDRGYGYTF.

The chain recombines TRBV7-7 with TRBJ2-1, with a possible D match to TRBD2 (5 bases). The CDR3 runs to 13 residues. Per the germline V gene, CDR1 is SSHAT and CDR2 is FNYEAQ (reference sequence). Trimming shortened V by 1 base and J by 6 bases, and 7 bases separated the two germline ends. For the CDR3, the DNA is TGTGCCAGCAGCTTAGGGGGAGTCAATGAGCAGTTCTTC. This sequence encodes CASSLGGVNEQFF.

The chain uses TRBV9 and TRBJ1-1; TRBD1 agrees at 9 bases. This CDR3 region has 14 residues. CDR1 is SGDLS, CDR2 YYNGEE, per germline. J gave up 1 base and V 4 bases, and 2 bases lay outside the gene matches. The CDR3 protein is CASSMTGGNTEAFF. The DNA of the CDR3 is TGTGCCAGCAGCATGACAGGGGGGAACACTGAAGCTTTCTTT.

This chain joins TRBV19 and TRBJ1-5; possibly TRBD1 for D (6 bases). Per the germline V gene, CDR1 is LNHDA and CDR2 is SQIVND (reference sequence). The V end was cut by 7 bases, the J end by 0 bases, with 25 bases between. CDR3 length equals 19 residues. The CDR3, as DNA: TGTGCCAGTAACCCAGGAGGCCCAGGGGTCCTATATAGCAATCAGCCCCAGCATTTT. Translation gives CASNPGGPGVLYSNQPQHF.

On this clone itself: Other DNA sequences within the sample encode an identical CDR3. V is TRBV4-1 and J is TRBJ2-7; D remains ambiguous. The V gene lost 1 base and the J gene lost 6 bases, with 7 bases spanning the gap. The CDR3 contains 12 residues. Germline V gives CDR1 MGHRA, CDR2 YSYEKL. This CDR3 is CASSQVSGEQYF. DNA of the CDR3: TGCGCCAGCAGCCAAGTTAGTGGCGAGCAGTACTTC.

This rearrangement joins TRBV18 to TRBJ1-4, with TRBD1 as a possible D gene (6 bases). CDR3 length: 19 amino acids. With 6 bases removed from V and 0 bases from J, the gap between germline ends came to 23 bases. Per germline, CDR1 KGHSH and CDR2 LQKENI. The CDR3 sequence: CASSPGTPRVSATNEKLFF. CDR3 nucleotides: TGTGCCAGCTCCCCGGGGACACCTAGGGTTTCCGCAACTAATGAAAAACTGTTTTTT.

The chain is built from TRBV7-9 and TRBJ1-2, with 11 bases that match TRBD1. The germline CDR1 and CDR2 sequences are SEHNR and FQNEAQ (reference sequence). There are 15 residues in the CDR3. Trimming at V came to 4 bases and at J to 11 bases, leaving 12 bases not matched to a gene. In DNA form, the CDR3 reads TGTGCCAGCAGCTACGGACAGGGGGCAGGAATTGATTACACCTTC. It codes for CASSYGQGAGIDYTF.

This clone was counted a single time. The gene calls are TRBV18 and TRBJ1-1; 8 bases map to TRBD1. V trimming: 3 bases; J trimming: 11 bases; junction bases outside the gene matches: 5. Germline CDR1 reads KGHSH; CDR2 reads LQKENI. The CDR3 sequence is 12 residues long. The CDR3 loop reads CASSPQQGGAFF. CDR3 sequence (DNA): TGTGCCAGCTCACCGCAACAGGGGGGGGCTTTCTTT.

V is TRBV12-5 and J is TRBJ1-6; D is possibly TRBD1 (6 bases). Trimming stripped 6 bases from V and 9 bases from J, with 15 bases between. Looked up from germline, CDR1 is LGHNT and CDR2 is FRNRAP. The CDR3 is 14 residues long. The CDR3 here is CASGQDSVISPLHF. DNA of the CDR3: TGTGCTAGTGGCCAGGACAGTGTTATTTCACCCCTCCACTTT.

The CDR3 nucleotides read TGTGCCAGCAGGGGATCCGGGATGCCCCGCACAGATACGCAGTATTTT. Translating gives CASRGSGMPRTDTQYF. The chain recombines TRBV27 with TRBJ2-3; weak D call: TRBD2 (5 bases). V gave up 6 bases and J gave up 1 base, with 17 bases separating them. The CDR3 length is 16 residues. Germline assignment: CDR1 MNHEY and CDR2 SMNVEV (reference sequence).

The CDR3 DNA reads as TGTGCCAGCAGCCCATTCCCTACTAGCCGCGGGGATACGCAGTATTTT. Residues: CASSPFPTSRGDTQYF. The genes are TRBV3-1 (or the pseudogene TRBV3-2) and TRBJ2-3; possible D gene TRBD2, 6 bases. CDR3 length: 16 residues. V lost 4 bases and J 6 bases, leaving 20 bases between the germline ends. CDR1 and CDR2 (germline): LGHDT, YNNKEL (reference sequence).

The chain has TRBV9 and TRBJ2-7, with 7 bases fitting TRBD1. Germline CDR1 reads SGDLS; CDR2 reads YYNGEE. This CDR3 comprises 16 residues. V lost 0 bases and J lost 3; bases outside the gene matches: 9. The CDR3 here is CASSVGQGRGLYEQYF. CDR3 nucleotides: TGTGCCAGCAGCGTAGGACAGGGAAGGGGGCTCTACGAGCAGTACTTC.

This chain joins TRBV12-3 or TRBV12-4 and TRBJ2-7; D uncertain. Trimming cost V 2 bases and J 6 bases, with 8 bases left between them. This CDR3 is built from 12 residues. The CDR3 loop is CASSLNPLEQYF. The CDR3 DNA sequence: TGTGCCAGCAGTTTAAATCCCCTCGAGCAGTACTTC.

V is TRBV10-2 and J is TRBJ1-5; possibly TRBD1 for D (5 bases). This CDR3 region has 13 residues. V was pared by 6 bases and J by 7 bases, with 13 bases between. Germline CDR1 and CDR2: WSHSY and SAAADI. CDR3: CASSEQENQPQHF. The DNA of the CDR3 is TGCGCCAGCAGCGAACAGGAAAACCAGCCCCAGCATTTT.

The rearrangement uses TRBV18 and TRBJ1-2; D may be TRBD1 (5 bases). The CDR3 is 15 amino acids. Germline CDR1 is KGHSH and CDR2 is LQKENI. V was cut by 1 base and J by 8 bases, with 17 bases left in between. The CDR3 is CASSPQGPNGGGYTF. In DNA, the CDR3 is TGTGCCAGCTCACCACAAGGACCCAACGGGGGGGGCTACACCTTC.

The chain joins TRBV28 to TRBJ2-7; TRBD1 matches at 8 bases. CDR1 is MDHEN and CDR2 is SYDVKM in the germline V gene. This CDR3 is 14 amino acids long. V trimming: 4 bases; J trimming: 0 bases; junction bases outside the gene matches: 2. CDR3 protein: CASSSGTGSYEQYF. DNA of the CDR3: TGTGCCAGCAGTTCCGGGACAGGCTCCTACGAGCAGTACTTC. Combining the CDR3 with reference TRBV28 and TRBJ2-7 gives the whole variable domain DVKVTQSSRYLVKRTGEKVFLECVQDMDHENMFWYRQDPGLGLRLIYFSYDVKMKEKGDIPEGYSVSREKKERFSLILESASTNQTSMYLCASSSGTGSYEQYFGPGTRLTVT.